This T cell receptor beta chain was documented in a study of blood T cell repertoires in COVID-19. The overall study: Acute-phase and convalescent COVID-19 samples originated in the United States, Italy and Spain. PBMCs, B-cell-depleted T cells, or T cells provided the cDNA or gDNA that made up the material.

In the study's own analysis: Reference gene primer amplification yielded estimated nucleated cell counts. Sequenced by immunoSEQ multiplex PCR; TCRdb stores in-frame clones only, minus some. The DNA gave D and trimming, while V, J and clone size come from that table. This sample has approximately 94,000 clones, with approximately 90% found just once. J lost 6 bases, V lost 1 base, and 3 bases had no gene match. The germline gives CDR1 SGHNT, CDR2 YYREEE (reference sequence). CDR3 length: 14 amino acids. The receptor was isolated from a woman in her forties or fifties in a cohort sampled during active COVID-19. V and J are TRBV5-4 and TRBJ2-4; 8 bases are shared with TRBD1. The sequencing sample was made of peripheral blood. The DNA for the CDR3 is TGTGCCAGCAGCTTGCAGGGGGCGGGAAACATTCAGTACTTC. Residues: CASSLQGAGNIQYF.